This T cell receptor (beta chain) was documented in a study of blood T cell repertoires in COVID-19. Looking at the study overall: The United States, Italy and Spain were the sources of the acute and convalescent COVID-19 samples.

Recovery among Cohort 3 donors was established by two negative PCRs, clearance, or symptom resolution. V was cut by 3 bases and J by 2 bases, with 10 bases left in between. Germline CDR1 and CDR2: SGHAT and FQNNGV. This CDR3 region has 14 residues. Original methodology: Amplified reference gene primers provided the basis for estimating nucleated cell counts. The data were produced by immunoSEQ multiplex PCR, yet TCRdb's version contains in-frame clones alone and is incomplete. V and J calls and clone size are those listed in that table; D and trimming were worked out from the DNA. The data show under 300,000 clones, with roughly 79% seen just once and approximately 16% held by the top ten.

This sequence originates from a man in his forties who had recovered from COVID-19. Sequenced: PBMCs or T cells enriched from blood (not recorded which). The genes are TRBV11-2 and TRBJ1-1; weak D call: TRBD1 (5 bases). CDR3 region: CASSFTDRNTEAFF. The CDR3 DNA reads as TGTGCCAGCAGCTTCACCGACAGAAACACTGAAGCTTTCTTT.